In this sample, the clone carrying this T cell receptor beta chain turned up once. The target antigen is unknown. These data belong to a study of vaccination effects on CD4 cells after COVID-19. Study summary: Sampling of two convalescent patients took place 16 days and one week prior to vaccination. Study outcomes and limitations: Spike-reactive clones detected post-vaccine in convalescents consisted mainly of new vaccine-induced clones.

ViraFEST assay sequencing came after antigen-specific CD4+ T cells were expanded with viral peptide pools. Upon completion of more than 9 days in culture, CD4+ T cells were isolated. SARS-CoV-2 infection was confirmed by PCR in the person between March and December 2020. Supplemented with roughly 10 IU/ml IL-2 and 10 ug/ml peptides, under 2.5 million PBMC per well were kept in culture. Produced via immunoSEQ multiplex PCR; TCRdb's table is partial and in-frame only. The sample carries nearly 45,000 clones, roughly 75% recorded once. Per germline, CDR1 SGHDT and CDR2 YYEEEE. This CDR3 has 13 residues. Trimming removed 9 bases at V and 6 bases at J, with 18 bases between.

This specimen consisted of CD4+ T cells from PBMCs cultured with a peptide pool, obtained before COVID-19 vaccination. This clonotype originated in a human donor who had a prior SARS-CoV-2 infection. This chain connects TRBV5-6 to TRBJ2-5, with D possibly being TRBD1 (5 bases). CDR3 in DNA: TGTGCCACCTCCTCAGGGCCTCAAAAGACCCAGTACTTC. This translates into CATSSGPQKTQYF. Full variable domain (remainder filled in from reference TRBV5-6 and TRBJ2-5): DAGVTQSPTHLIKTRGQQVTLRCSPKSGHDTVSWYQQALGQGPQFIFQYYEEEERQRGNFPDRFSGHQFPNYSSELNVNALLLGDSALYLCATSSGPQKTQYFGPGTRLLVL.